Each of the 27 T cell receptor beta chains below was sequenced from the same sample in a study of CXCR3-negative and CXCR3-positive naive CD8 T cells. UMI-labeled 5' RACE yielded the TRB cDNA libraries. TCRdb reprocessed the 5' RACE reads and reports one entry per CDR3 protein, with no DNA. In all, the sample yields 50,000 to 75,000 distinct CDR3 sequences. Sequences were obtained from naive CXCR3- CD8+ T cells from blood. Subset denoted: CD45RO-CCR7+CD27+CD95- naive CD8+ T cells lacking CXCR3 (TNR3-). These receptors were collected from a human donor in good health. Some clones in this sample may be carry-over from other donors' samples.

The chain employs TRBV20-1 and TRBJ1-1; TCRdb's D gene call, TRBD1, goes unchecked for lack of DNA. From germline, CDR1 is DFQATT and CDR2 SNEGSKA (reference sequence). This CDR3 comprises 14 residues. The CDR3 sequence: CSARLGQINTEAFF.

The V and J genes are TRBV4-1 and TRBJ2-3. Germline CDR1 and CDR2: MGHRA and YSYEKL. This CDR3 is built from 14 residues. The chain's CDR3 is CASSQDKAAVSQYF.

This sequence joins TRBV3-1 and TRBJ2-3; as DNA is missing, the TRBD1 call by TCRdb cannot be tested. CDR3 length equals 19 residues. CDR1 LGHDT and CDR2 YNNKEL come from the germline V gene (reference sequence). CDR3 amino acids: CASSPPSEVGGRFTDTQYF.

The rearrangement joins TRBV7-2 to TRBJ2-5; TCRdb outputs TRBD1, but without DNA this stays unchecked. CDR1 and CDR2 from the germline V gene are SGHTA and FQGNSA. This CDR3 comprises 15 residues. CDR3 in amino acids: CASSLELSPWETQYF. The full variable domain, rest sourced from reference TRBV7-2 and TRBJ2-5, is GAGVSQSPSNKVTEKGKDVELRCDPISGHTALYWYRQSLGQGLEFLIYFQGNSAPDKSGLPSDRFSAERTGGSVSTLTIQRTQQEDSAVYLCASSLELSPWETQYFGPGTRLLVL.

The gene calls are TRBV2 and TRBJ2-3. Germline V gives CDR1 SNHLY, CDR2 FYNNEI. The CDR3 loop spans 13 amino acids. The CDR3 loop is CASSGSVADTQYF.

V is TRBV29-1 and J is TRBJ2-7; there is no DNA to check the TCRdb D call of TRBD1. This CDR3 has 13 amino acids. Germline assignment: CDR1 SQVTM and CDR2 ANQGSEA. CDR3 in amino acids: CSVVDRGRYEQYF.

This rearrangement joins TRBV4-3 to TRBJ2-3; the TRBD1 assignment by TCRdb is unverifiable without DNA. CDR1 and CDR2 from the germline V gene are LGHNA and YSLEER. This CDR3 contains 16 residues. The CDR3 spells CASSQVPGQARDTQYF.

The V call is TRBV28, the J call TRBJ2-1. This CDR3 region has 13 residues. CDR1 is MDHEN and CDR2 is SYDVKM in the germline V gene. CDR3 residues: CASSLYESYEQFF.

The chain carries TRBV7-8 and TRBJ2-7; there is no DNA to check the TCRdb D call of TRBD1. CDR1 and CDR2 from the germline V gene are SGHVS and FQNEAQ. The CDR3 extends over 15 amino acids. The CDR3 loop reads CASSLSGGPSYEQYF.

This chain connects TRBV12-3 or TRBV12-4 to TRBJ1-1. The CDR3 is 13 residues long. CDR3 protein: CASSLQMNTEAFF.

This sequence joins TRBV29-1 and TRBJ2-7; TCRdb calls TRBD2, which cannot be checked without DNA. This CDR3 comprises 12 residues. Per germline, CDR1 SQVTM and CDR2 ANQGSEA. CDR3 in amino acids: CSGRDFTYEQYF.

V usage is TRBV20-1 and J usage is TRBJ1-3. Germline CDR1 DFQATT, CDR2 SNEGSKA (reference sequence). CDR3 length equals 11 residues. CDR3: CSARDSNTIYF.

The V gene is TRBV29-1, the J gene TRBJ2-1; without DNA, the TCRdb call of TRBD2 cannot be checked. This CDR3 has 14 residues. Germline V CDR1 and CDR2: SQVTM, ANQGSEA. The CDR3 protein is CSVEGRGPPREQFF.

The V and J genes are TRBV1 and TRBJ2-7; TCRdb's D gene call, TRBD1, goes unchecked for lack of DNA. TRBV1 represents a pseudogene. This CDR3 has 12 residues. The CDR3 loop is CSSSQDGTEQYF.

This chain links TRBV25-1 with TRBJ1-2. The germline V gene encodes CDR1 MGHDK and CDR2 SYGVNS. There are 17 residues in the CDR3. Here the CDR3 reads CASSEWIVDGANYGYTF.

The chain is built from TRBV7-9 and TRBJ1-5; TCRdb gives TRBD1 as the D gene, but with no DNA this cannot be confirmed. The CDR3 has 15 amino acids. Germline loops: CDR1 SEHNR, CDR2 FQNEAQ (reference sequence). The chain's CDR3 is CASAPGGDFGQPQHF.

The chain couples TRBV6-2 or TRBV6-3 to TRBJ1-1. This CDR3 spans 14 amino acids. Germline V gene data show CDR1 as MNHEY and CDR2 as SVGEGT. CDR3 sequence: CASSTLRGNTEAFF.

The rearrangement joins TRBV7-2 to TRBJ1-5; without DNA, the TCRdb call of TRBD1 cannot be checked. This CDR3 is 17 amino acids long. The germline V gene encodes CDR1 SGHTA and CDR2 FQGNSA. This chain's CDR3 is CASSLGRGLGSNQPQHF. The whole variable domain, filled in from reference TRBV7-2 and TRBJ1-5, reads GAGVSQSPSNKVTEKGKDVELRCDPISGHTALYWYRQSLGQGLEFLIYFQGNSAPDKSGLPSDRFSAERTGGSVSTLTIQRTQQEDSAVYLCASSLGRGLGSNQPQHFGDGTRLSIL.

The chain is built from TRBV7-9 and TRBJ2-1; without DNA, the TCRdb call of TRBD1 cannot be checked. The CDR3 loop spans 13 amino acids. Looked up from germline, CDR1 is SEHNR and CDR2 is FQNEAQ (reference sequence). The CDR3 reads CASSLGGRDQQFF.

By frequency, this clonotype registers medium-sized. CDR3 residues: CASSLGIGDYTDTQYF. The chain has TRBV7-7 and TRBJ2-3. Germline-derived CDR1 and CDR2 are SSHAT and FNYEAQ (reference sequence). The CDR3 has 16 amino acids.

This chain uses TRBV23-1 with TRBJ2-7; TCRdb designates TRBD1, a call that cannot be tested without DNA. TRBV23-1 is treated as an ORF (open reading frame) with a function not yet certain. This CDR3 comprises 14 residues. The CDR3 sequence is CASSQSGDSCEQYF.

This sequence joins TRBV19 and TRBJ2-3; TCRdb names TRBD2, which stays unverified in the absence of DNA. Germline loops: CDR1 LNHDA, CDR2 SQIVND (reference sequence). The CDR3 contains 12 residues. The CDR3 here is CASSVPGLDQYF. The variable domain in full, with the rest retrieved from reference TRBV19 and TRBJ2-3, is DGGITQSPKYLFRKEGQNVTLSCEQNLNHDAMYWYRQDPGQGLRLIYYSQIVNDFQKGDIAEGYSVSREKKESFPLTVTSAQKNPTAFYLCASSVPGLDQYFGPGTRLTVL.

V is TRBV29-1 and J is TRBJ2-7. Per the germline V gene, CDR1 is SQVTM and CDR2 is ANQGSEA. This CDR3 has 12 amino acids. CDR3 protein: CSGRGSSYEQYF.

The rearrangement links TRBV7-3 to TRBJ2-1; absent DNA, TCRdb's TRBD1 call cannot be checked. This CDR3 has 12 residues. Looked up from germline, CDR1 is SGHTA and CDR2 is FQGTGA. CDR3: CASSLLQGEQFF. The full variable domain, with the rest looked up from reference TRBV7-3 and TRBJ2-1, is GAGVSQTPSNKVTEKGKYVELRCDPISGHTALYWYRQSLGQGPEFLIYFQGTGAADDSGLPNDRFFAVRPEGSVSTLKIQRTERGDSAVYLCASSLLQGEQFFGPGTRLTVL.

The rearrangement uses TRBV5-1 and TRBJ2-7; the TCRdb D gene call, TRBD1, has no DNA to confirm it. Germline V CDR1 and CDR2: SGHRS, YFSETQ. The CDR3 length is 15 residues. This CDR3 is CASSLDRDSSYEQYF.

The genes are TRBV7-2 and TRBJ1-6; the D gene TCRdb calls, TRBD1, cannot be checked with no DNA. The CDR3 sequence is 14 residues long. Germline CDR1 reads SGHTA; CDR2 reads FQGNSA. CDR3 residues: CASSFGTGMSPLHF.

V usage is TRBV30 and J usage is TRBJ2-2; TCRdb's D call of TRBD1 is untestable without DNA. Germline CDR1 is GTSNPN and CDR2 is SVGIG (reference sequence). This CDR3 has 13 amino acids. The CDR3 sequence: CACRQGNTGELFF.